This TCR beta chain is drawn from a study of blood T cell repertoires in COVID-19 (dated by TCRdb to the early 2020s). Broadly, across the study: Collaborator samples came from the United States, Italy and Spain and covered acute and convalescent phases of COVID-19. The prospective study material was composed of cDNA or gDNA derived from T cells, B-cell-depleted T cells, or PBMCs. The dataset comprised deeply sampled blood TCRbeta repertoires from subjects exposed to, actively infected with, or recovered from COVID-19. The repertoires were made available in a free public database intended to serve as a resource for research on the immune response to SARS-CoV-2. Samples came from the ongoing ImmuneRACE study (first 160 participants) plus 1,254 subjects from 6 global collaborators. Sample metadata almost always included a de-identified subject ID, COVID-19 status, age in years and sex. Where HLA class I and class II types were available, the types were taken from metadata supplied by the sample provider, not from assay-based typing. Paper-wide results and their limitations: The amount of clinical and demographic metadata varied by source and participant and was provided uncurated.

The germline V gene encodes CDR1 MNHEY and CDR2 SVGAGI. V drops 1 base and J drops 10 bases, leaving 11 bases in between. The CDR3 numbers 14 residues from cysteine through phenylalanine. This entry keeps only the CDR3 DNA: 42 bases, framed from base 1. The immunoSEQ Assay, a bias-controlled multiplex PCR, was used to amplify TCRbeta CDR3 regions from genomic DNA. The paper's data handling went like this. Nucleated cell counts per sample were estimated from amplification of reference gene primers within the assay. To quantify the absolute abundance of each unique TCRbeta CDR3 rearrangement, sequence reads were collapsed and filtered. For each sample, productive Simpson clonality was calculated as the square root of Simpson's diversity index across productive rearrangements. Drawn from immuneACCESS, this table holds only the in-frame rearrangements with V and J called that TCRdb kept. Clones are partly lost; checked studies trace under half to an unresolved V gene and leave the rest unexplained. The V and J calls and clone size come from that table; D and trimming were worked out from the DNA. This sample comprises about 74,000 clones, around nine tenths of them detected only once. The ten biggest clones cover less than 3% of the sample.

Note on this clone: Its antigen is unknown. Qualities for individual bases were not recorded, and no much larger clone is one base off.

Each collaborating institution followed its own protocols to collect whole blood in K2EDTA tubes. Collaborator samples were shipped for TCRbeta analysis as frozen whole blood, isolated PBMCs, or DNA extracted from either sample type. In this chain, TRBV6-5 is recombined with TRBJ1-6, with the D gene not clear enough to name. The sample taken for sequencing was peripheral blood. The receptor was isolated from a man in his 70s with active or convalescent COVID-19. At the DNA level, the sequence is TGTGCCAGCAGTTACTTTGGGCGAGGGTCACCCCTCCACTTT. It is translated as CASSYFGRGSPLHF.